Described below is a single T cell receptor beta chain sequence and its context. The source of the sample is a study of blood T cell repertoires in COVID-19. On the study more broadly: Specimens from acute and convalescent COVID-19 originated in the United States, Italy and Spain. Sources were T cells, B-cell-depleted T cells, or PBMCs; the material itself was cDNA or gDNA.

In the authors' workflow: Researchers report that nucleated cell counts were estimated from reference gene primer amplification. Clones were read by immunoSEQ multiplex PCR, and TCRdb kept only the in-frame ones, dropping some. The DNA was the basis for D and trimming; V, J and clone size are from that table. The table lists about 100,000 clones, roughly 92% of them singletons, with around 5.7% in the top ten. Germline V gene sequence: CDR1 SGHDN, CDR2 FVKESK. V gave up 3 bases and J gave up 5 bases, with 16 bases separating them. CDR3 length equals 16 residues. V is TRBV14 and J is TRBJ1-4; D uncertain. What was sequenced was peripheral blood. This TCR was recovered from a man in his 70s with acute or convalescent COVID-19. The CDR3 here is CASSQDRGLFNEKLFF. CDR3 DNA sequence: TGTGCCAGCAGCCAGGACCGAGGGCTGTTCAATGAAAAACTGTTTTTT.